This T cell receptor (beta chain) originates from a study of blood T cell repertoires in COVID-19. Study information: Specimens from acute and convalescent COVID-19 originated in the United States, Italy and Spain. The cDNA or gDNA used as material had been derived from T cells, B-cell-depleted T cells, or PBMCs.

Methods used by the authors: Quantification of nucleated cells was approximated via reference gene primer amplification. The data were produced by immunoSEQ multiplex PCR, yet TCRdb's version contains in-frame clones alone and is incomplete. Clone size and the V and J calls come from that table; the DNA yielded D and trimming. The sample lists about 53,000 clones; approximately 82% were seen once. V dropped 4 bases and J dropped 7; count of bases not matched to a gene: 3. The CDR3 runs to 14 residues. The germline gives CDR1 ENHRY, CDR2 SYGVKD. The sequenced sample was peripheral blood. This sequence originates from a human donor in a cohort sampled during active COVID-19. This sequence joins TRBV10-3 and TRBJ2-1; 11 bases are a match to TRBD2. The CDR3 DNA is TGTGCCATCAGTGTACTAGCGGGGGTGAATGAGCAGTTCTTC. This codes for CAISVLAGVNEQFF.